The present T cell receptor (beta chain) was sequenced within a study of early T cells in non-severe SARS-CoV-2 infection. Study at large: Unpaired chains resulted from sequencing bulk RNA of unsorted whole blood.

Individual cDNA molecules carried attached unique molecular identifiers. In TCRdb, the 5' RACE reads were re-called with MiXCR into one record per CDR3 protein. The table includes tens of thousands of distinct CDR3 sequences, more than 4% detected once. This clonotype was seen ten or more times. The antigen is not known. Study observations and caveats: Comparison of clonotypes with VDJdb favored anti-spike CD8 responses while missing private and CD4 specificities.

This TCR was recovered from an adult who was a healthcare worker with PCR-confirmed SARS-CoV-2 infection or an uninfected control (not recorded which). Sequences were derived from whole blood, sampled at baseline.

CDR3 region: CASSVVGDREQFF. For the CDR3, the DNA is TGTGCCAGCAGTGTCGTCGGGGACAGGGAGCAGTTCTTC. The chain uses TRBV6-6 and TRBJ2-1, with 8 bases matching TRBD1. CDR1 is MNHNY, CDR2 SVGAGI, per germline (reference sequence). The CDR3 is 13 residues long. The V gene end was trimmed by 5 bases and the J gene end by 10 bases; junction bases not matched to a gene: 7.